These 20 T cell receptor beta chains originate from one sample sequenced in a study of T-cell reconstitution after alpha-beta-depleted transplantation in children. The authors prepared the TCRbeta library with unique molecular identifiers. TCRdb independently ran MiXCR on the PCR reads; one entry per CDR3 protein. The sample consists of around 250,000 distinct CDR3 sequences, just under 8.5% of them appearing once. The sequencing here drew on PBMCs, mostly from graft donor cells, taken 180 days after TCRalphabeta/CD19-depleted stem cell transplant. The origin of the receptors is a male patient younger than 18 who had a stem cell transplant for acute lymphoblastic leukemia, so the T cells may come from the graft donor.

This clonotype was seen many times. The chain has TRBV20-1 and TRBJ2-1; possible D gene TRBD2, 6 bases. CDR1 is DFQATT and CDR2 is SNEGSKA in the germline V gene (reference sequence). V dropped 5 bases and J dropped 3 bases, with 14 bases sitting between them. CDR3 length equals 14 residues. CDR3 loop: CSASGTGGYNEQFF. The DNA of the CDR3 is TGCAGTGCTTCCGGGACTGGGGGCTACAATGAGCAGTTCTTC.

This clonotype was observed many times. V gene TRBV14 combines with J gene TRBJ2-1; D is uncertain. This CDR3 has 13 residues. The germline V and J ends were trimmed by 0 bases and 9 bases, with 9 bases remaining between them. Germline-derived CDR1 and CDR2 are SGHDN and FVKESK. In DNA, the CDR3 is TGTGCCAGCAGCCAAGATCTGGACGCTGAGCAGTTCTTC. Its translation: CASSQDLDAEQFF.

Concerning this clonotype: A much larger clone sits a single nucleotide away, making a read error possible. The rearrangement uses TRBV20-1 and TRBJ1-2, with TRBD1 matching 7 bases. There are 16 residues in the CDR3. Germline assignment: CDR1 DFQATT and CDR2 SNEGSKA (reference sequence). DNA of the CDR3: TGCAGTGCCGAGGACTTCAGGGGGGCCCTTAGCCATGGCTGCACCTTC. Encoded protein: CSAEDFRGALSHGCTF.

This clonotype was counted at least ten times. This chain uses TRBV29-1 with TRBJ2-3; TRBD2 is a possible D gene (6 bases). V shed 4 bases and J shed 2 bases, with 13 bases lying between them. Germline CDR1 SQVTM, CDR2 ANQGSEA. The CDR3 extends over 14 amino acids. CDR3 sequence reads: CSVVGSGNTDTQYF. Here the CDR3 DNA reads TGCAGCGTTGTAGGTAGCGGTAACACAGATACGCAGTATTTT.

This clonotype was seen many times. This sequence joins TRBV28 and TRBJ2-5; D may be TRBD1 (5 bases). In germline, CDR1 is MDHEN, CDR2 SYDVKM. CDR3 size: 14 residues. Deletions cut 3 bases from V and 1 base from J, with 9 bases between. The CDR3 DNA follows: TGTGCCAGCAGTTTTTTTAGGGGCCAAGAGACCCAGTACTTC. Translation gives CASSFFRGQETQYF. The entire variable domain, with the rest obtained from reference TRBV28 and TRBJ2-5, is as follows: DVKVTQSSRYLVKRTGEKVFLECVQDMDHENMFWYRQDPGLGLRLIYFSYDVKMKEKGDIPEGYSVSREKKERFSLILESASTNQTSMYLCASSFFRGQETQYFGPGTRLLVL.

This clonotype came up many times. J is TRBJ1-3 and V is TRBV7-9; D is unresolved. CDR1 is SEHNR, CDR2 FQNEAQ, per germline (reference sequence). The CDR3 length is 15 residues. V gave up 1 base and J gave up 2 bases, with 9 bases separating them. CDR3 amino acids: CASSLGEGPGNTIYF. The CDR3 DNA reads TGTGCCAGCAGCTTAGGGGAGGGTCCTGGAAACACCATATATTTT.

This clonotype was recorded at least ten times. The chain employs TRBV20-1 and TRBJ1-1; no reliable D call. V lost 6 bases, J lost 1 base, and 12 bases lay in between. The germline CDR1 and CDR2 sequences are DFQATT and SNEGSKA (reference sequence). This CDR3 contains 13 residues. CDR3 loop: CSAAQTSNTEAFF. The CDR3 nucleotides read TGCAGTGCCGCCCAGACTTCGAACACTGAAGCTTTCTTT.

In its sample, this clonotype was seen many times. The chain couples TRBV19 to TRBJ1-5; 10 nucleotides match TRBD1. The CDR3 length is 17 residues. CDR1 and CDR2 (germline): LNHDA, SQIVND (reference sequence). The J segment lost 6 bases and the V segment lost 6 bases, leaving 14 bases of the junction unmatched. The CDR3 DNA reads TGTGCCAGTAGGGGTCCCGCCGGGACAGGGGAGCGTCAGCCCCAGCATTTT. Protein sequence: CASRGPAGTGERQPQHF.

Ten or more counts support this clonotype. CDR3 residues: CASSWTGGRNTEAFF. The DNA of the CDR3 is TGCGCCAGCAGCTGGACGGGGGGGAGGAACACTGAAGCTTTCTTT. The chain has TRBV5-1 and TRBJ1-1; D possibly corresponds to TRBD1 (5 bases). From germline, CDR1 is SGHRS and CDR2 YFSETQ. This CDR3 has 15 residues. V was shortened by 3 bases and J by 1 base, with 13 bases between the two germline ends.

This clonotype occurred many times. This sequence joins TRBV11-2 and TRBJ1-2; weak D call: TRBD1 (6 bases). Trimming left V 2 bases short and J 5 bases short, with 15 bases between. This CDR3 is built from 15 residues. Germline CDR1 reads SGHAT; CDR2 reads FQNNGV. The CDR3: CASSLSRDTIYGYTF. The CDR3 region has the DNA TGTGCCAGCAGCTTATCCCGGGACACCATTTATGGCTACACCTTC.

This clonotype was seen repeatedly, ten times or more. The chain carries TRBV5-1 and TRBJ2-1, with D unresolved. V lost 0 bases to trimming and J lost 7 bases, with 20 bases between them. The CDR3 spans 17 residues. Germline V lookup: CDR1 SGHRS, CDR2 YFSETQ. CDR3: CASSLGVGRPLGNEQFF. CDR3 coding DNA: TGCGCCAGCAGCTTGGGGGTCGGACGGCCTTTGGGGAATGAGCAGTTCTTC.

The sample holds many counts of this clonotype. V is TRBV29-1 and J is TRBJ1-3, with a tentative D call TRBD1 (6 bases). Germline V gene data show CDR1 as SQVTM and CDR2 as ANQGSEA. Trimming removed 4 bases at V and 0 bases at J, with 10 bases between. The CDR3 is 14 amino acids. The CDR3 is CSVGGGSSGNTIYF. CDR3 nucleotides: TGCAGCGTTGGAGGGGGTTCCTCTGGAAACACCATATATTTT.

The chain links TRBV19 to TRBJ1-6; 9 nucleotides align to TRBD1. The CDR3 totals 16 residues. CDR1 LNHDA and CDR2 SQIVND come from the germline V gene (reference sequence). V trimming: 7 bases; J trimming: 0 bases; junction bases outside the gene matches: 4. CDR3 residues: CASTTTGGSYNSPLHF. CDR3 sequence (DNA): TGTGCCAGTACCACGACAGGGGGCTCCTATAATTCACCCCTCCACTTT. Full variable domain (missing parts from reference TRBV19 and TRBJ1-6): DGGITQSPKYLFRKEGQNVTLSCEQNLNHDAMYWYRQDPGQGLRLIYYSQIVNDFQKGDIAEGYSVSREKKESFPLTVTSAQKNPTAFYLCASTTTGGSYNSPLHFGNGTRLTVT.

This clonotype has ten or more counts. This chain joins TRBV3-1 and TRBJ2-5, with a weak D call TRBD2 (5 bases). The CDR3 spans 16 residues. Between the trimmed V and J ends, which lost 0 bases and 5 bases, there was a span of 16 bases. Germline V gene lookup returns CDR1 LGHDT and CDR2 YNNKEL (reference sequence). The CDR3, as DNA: TGTGCCAGCAGCCAAGAGGGCGGAGGACGCCGGGAGACCCAGTACTTC. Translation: CASSQEGGGRRETQYF.

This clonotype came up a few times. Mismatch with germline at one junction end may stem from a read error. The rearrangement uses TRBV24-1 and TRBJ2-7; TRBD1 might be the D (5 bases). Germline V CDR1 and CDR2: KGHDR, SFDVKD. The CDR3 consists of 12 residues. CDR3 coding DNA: TGCTTCAGACAGCCCTCTTCCTACGAGCAGTACTTC. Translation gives CFRQPSSYEQYF.

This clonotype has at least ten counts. The CDR3 spells CASSLSRHMNTEAFF. In DNA, the CDR3 is TGTGCCAGCAGTTTGTCGAGACACATGAACACTGAAGCTTTCTTT. This sequence joins TRBV12-3 or TRBV12-4 and TRBJ1-1; unclear D gene. The ends were cut back, 3 bases at V and 0 bases at J, with 11 bases in the middle. The CDR3 totals 15 residues.

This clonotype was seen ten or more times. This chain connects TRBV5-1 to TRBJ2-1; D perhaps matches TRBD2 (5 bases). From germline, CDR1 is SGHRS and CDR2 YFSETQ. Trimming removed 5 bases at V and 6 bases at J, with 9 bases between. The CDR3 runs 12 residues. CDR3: CASRSGSNEQFF. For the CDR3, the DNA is TGCGCCAGCAGGAGCGGCTCCAATGAGCAGTTCTTC.

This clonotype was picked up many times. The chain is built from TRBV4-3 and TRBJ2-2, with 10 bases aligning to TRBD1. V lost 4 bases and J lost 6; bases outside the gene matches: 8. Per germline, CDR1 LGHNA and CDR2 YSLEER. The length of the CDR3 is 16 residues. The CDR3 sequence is CASSRGTGVYPGELFF. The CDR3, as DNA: TGCGCCAGCAGCCGAGGGACAGGGGTTTATCCCGGGGAGCTGTTTTTT.

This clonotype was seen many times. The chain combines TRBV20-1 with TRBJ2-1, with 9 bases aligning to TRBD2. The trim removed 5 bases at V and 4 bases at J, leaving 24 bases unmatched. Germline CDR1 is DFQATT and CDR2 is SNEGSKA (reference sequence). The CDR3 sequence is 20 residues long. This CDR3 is CSAQPDSGGTSGRGYNEQFF. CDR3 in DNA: TGCAGTGCTCAGCCTGATAGCGGGGGAACCTCCGGTCGGGGGTACAATGAGCAGTTCTTC.

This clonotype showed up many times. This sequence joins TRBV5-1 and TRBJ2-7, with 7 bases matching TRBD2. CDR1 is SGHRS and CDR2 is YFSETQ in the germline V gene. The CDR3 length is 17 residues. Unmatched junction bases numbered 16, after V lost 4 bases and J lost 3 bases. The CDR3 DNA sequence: TGCGCCAGCAGCCCGGGGGGATCCCGGGAGGCTCACTACGAGCAGTACTTC. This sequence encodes CASSPGGSREAHYEQYF.